The present T cell receptor (beta chain) was sequenced within a study of T-cell memory formation after mild COVID-19. Points from the study as a whole: CD8+ contracting clones occupied EMRA, while CD4+ ones occupied mainly CM and EM. Whereas later expanders leaned CD4+, clones contracting day 15 to 85 showed a balanced CD4/CD8 makeup. Specificity for SARS-CoV-2 was not confirmed among the second-wave clones peaking on day 37.

Unmatched junction bases numbered 12, after V lost 6 bases and J lost 10 bases. The length of the CDR3 is 14 residues. From germline, CDR1 is SNHLY and CDR2 FYNNEI. The TCR alpha and TCR beta cDNA libraries, bearing sample barcodes and UMIs, were generated by 5'RACE using constant-segment primers. In TCRdb, the 5' RACE reads were re-called with MiXCR into one record per CDR3 protein. Among just over 350,000 distinct CDR3 sequences, 14% were seen once, and the ten largest hold about 20%. This clonotype was seen only a few times. Its specificity is not known. The sequenced sample was PBMCs or a T cell subset sorted from them (not recorded which). The chain couples TRBV2 to TRBJ2-1, with 7 bases that match TRBD2. The receptor was derived from a man aged 18 to 29 who had mild COVID-19 (a few samples of this study predate the infection). Cell type and time point are not known. CDR3 region: CASRWREGFWEQFF. For the CDR3, the DNA is TGTGCCAGCAGATGGAGGGAGGGCTTTTGGGAGCAGTTCTTC. The full variable domain, with the rest looked up from reference TRBV2 and TRBJ2-1, is EPEVTQTPSHQVTQMGQEVILRCVPISNHLYFYWYRQILGQKVEFLVSFYNNEISEKSEIFDDQFSVERPDGSNFTLKIRSTKLEDSAMYFCASRWREGFWEQFFGPGTRLTVL.